These 16 T cell receptor beta chains originate from one sample sequenced in a study of blood T cell repertoires in COVID-19. This table comes from immunoSEQ multiplex PCR, and its TCRdb copy is limited to in-frame clones, with some not included. Found here are fewer than 250,000 clones, nearly 90% of them singletons; the top ten hold 10% to 11%. Sample: PBMCs or T cells enriched from blood (not recorded which). The receptors shown here come from a man between 25 and 39 years old who had recovered from COVID-19.

V and J are TRBV7-2 and TRBJ1-6; D gene unclear. The CDR3 contains 12 residues. The germline V and J ends were trimmed by 2 bases and 15 bases, with 11 bases remaining between them. Germline assignment: CDR1 SGHTA and CDR2 FQGNSA. This chain's CDR3 is CASSLFRGNLHF. DNA for the CDR3: TGTGCCAGCAGCTTATTCCGGGGAAACCTCCACTTT.

V gene TRBV20-1 combines with J gene TRBJ1-2; D uncertain. The ends were cut back, 3 bases at V and 8 bases at J, with 10 bases in the middle. The CDR3 sequence is 11 residues long. CDR1 is DFQATT and CDR2 is SNEGSKA in the germline V gene (reference sequence). Written as DNA, the CDR3 is TGCAGTGCTAGGAGGCGAGGAGGCTACACCTTC. This translates into CSARRRGGYTF.

This rearrangement joins TRBV27 to TRBJ1-3, with 9 bases aligning to TRBD1. V was clipped by 5 bases and J by 0 bases; unmatched bases: 11. CDR3 size: 18 residues. Germline-derived CDR1 and CDR2 are MNHEY and SMNVEV (reference sequence). CDR3: CASSLSGTGTGSGNTIYF. CDR3 sequence (DNA): TGTGCCAGCAGTCTTTCCGGGACAGGGACGGGCTCTGGAAACACCATATATTTT.

The genes are TRBV5-4 and TRBJ2-7; 9 bases map to TRBD1. Trimming at V came to 4 bases and at J to 1 base, leaving 6 bases not matched to a gene. In germline, CDR1 is SGHNT, CDR2 YYREEE (reference sequence). The CDR3 is 15 amino acids. The CDR3 region has the DNA TGTGCCAGCAGCCAAGGGACAGGGATTTCCTACGAGCAGTACTTC. The encoded protein is CASSQGTGISYEQYF.

This chain joins TRBV10-3 and TRBJ1-2; a weak D match, TRBD1 (5 bases). Per germline, CDR1 ENHRY and CDR2 SYGVKD. The V gene lost 3 bases and the J gene lost 6 bases, with 11 bases spanning the gap. The CDR3 spans 13 residues. This CDR3 is CAISEGVGDGYTF. The DNA of the CDR3 is TGTGCCATCAGTGAAGGGGTAGGGGATGGCTACACCTTC.

V and J are TRBV9 and TRBJ1-4, with TRBD1 matching over 7 bases. CDR1 is SGDLS and CDR2 is YYNGEE in the germline V gene. The CDR3 runs 16 residues. Trimming cost V 3 bases and J 0 bases; bases outside gene matches: 5. CDR3 sequence: CASSADTGATNEKLFF. In DNA, the CDR3 is TGTGCCAGCAGCGCCGACACAGGGGCAACTAATGAAAAACTGTTTTTT.

The chain combines TRBV11-2 with TRBJ2-7, with 10 bases fitting TRBD2. CDR1 and CDR2 from the germline V gene are SGHAT and FQNNGV. The length of the CDR3 is 16 residues. V trimming: 1 base; J trimming: 6 bases; junction bases outside the gene matches: 9. CDR3: CASSLVRGTSVSEQYF. The CDR3 coding sequence is TGTGCCAGCAGCTTAGTTAGGGGGACTAGCGTCTCCGAGCAGTACTTC.

This clone was seen a single time. The V call is TRBV5-6, the J call TRBJ1-4; the match to TRBD1 covers 8 bases. V shed 1 base and J 7 bases; nucleotides not matched to a gene: 9. Germline CDR1 is SGHDT and CDR2 is YYEEEE. This CDR3 comprises 16 residues. CDR3 residues: CASSLYAGGRAEKLFF. The CDR3 nucleotides are TGTGCCAGCAGCTTGTACGCAGGGGGCAGAGCTGAAAAACTGTTTTTT.

V gene TRBV6-5 combines with J gene TRBJ2-6; a weak D match, TRBD1 (6 bases). Germline values: CDR1 MNHEY, CDR2 SVGAGI. The CDR3 totals 15 residues. Trimming cost V 4 bases and J 3 bases, with 10 bases left between them. DNA for the CDR3: TGTGCCAGCAGTTTTACAGGGAGTGGGGCCAACGTCCTGACTTTC. It yields the protein CASSFTGSGANVLTF.

This rearrangement joins TRBV6-2 or TRBV6-3 to TRBJ2-7; 10 bases agree with TRBD1. The V and J ends lost 0 bases and 4 bases, in that order; junction bases with no gene match: 3. The CDR3 runs 15 residues. CDR1 is MNHEY, CDR2 SVGEGT, per germline. The CDR3 reads CASSYSTGGRYEQYF. The CDR3 nucleotides are TGTGCCAGCAGTTACTCGACAGGGGGCAGGTACGAGCAGTACTTC.

This clone was seen once. The CDR3 reads CASSLMNEQFF. Written as DNA, the CDR3 is TGTGCCAGCTCCCTAATGAATGAGCAGTTCTTC. The J gene is TRBJ2-1, the V gene TRBV3-1 (or the pseudogene TRBV3-2), with D unclear. V lost 8 bases to trimming and J lost 7 bases, with 9 bases between them. CDR3 length: 11 residues. Germline-derived CDR1 and CDR2 are LGHDT and YNNKEL (reference sequence).

This rearrangement joins TRBV6-2 or TRBV6-3 to TRBJ2-1; the D gene is possibly TRBD2 (5 bases). This CDR3 is 13 amino acids long. Trimming removed 0 bases at V and 6 bases at J, with 6 bases between. Germline CDR1 and CDR2: MNHEY and SVGEGT. The CDR3, as DNA: TGTGCCAGCAGTTACTCGCGGGTCAATGAGCAGTTCTTC. Its translation is CASSYSRVNEQFF.

The chain is built from TRBV27 and TRBJ2-1, with a possible D match to TRBD1 (5 bases). CDR1 and CDR2 (germline): MNHEY, SMNVEV (reference sequence). V lost 4 bases and J 7 bases, leaving 23 bases between the germline ends. This CDR3 is built from 17 residues. CDR3 loop: CASSWARTAGYGNEQFF. As DNA, the CDR3 is TGTGCCAGCAGTTGGGCTCGGACGGCAGGGTATGGGAATGAGCAGTTCTTC.

The CDR3 spells CASSQSLSVAGETQYF. The CDR3 nucleotides are TGCGCCAGCAGTCAATCTCTCTCTGTGGCGGGGGAGACCCAGTACTTC. V is TRBV23-1 and J is TRBJ2-5, with D perhaps TRBD2 (6 bases). TRBV23-1 is an ORF, with its function uncertain. The CDR3 spans 16 residues. V lost 0 bases and J lost 5, with 16 bases in between.

The rearrangement links TRBV7-2 to TRBJ1-3; D gene uncertain. Germline V gives CDR1 SGHTA, CDR2 FQGNSA. V shed 4 bases and J shed 4 bases, with 8 bases lying between them. The CDR3 covers 13 residues. The CDR3 spells CASSSRRGNTIYF. The CDR3 nucleotides read TGTGCCAGCAGCTCAAGGAGGGGAAACACCATATATTTT.

This chain links TRBV10-2 with TRBJ2-5; TRBD2 might be the D (5 bases). The germline V gene has CDR1 WSHSY and CDR2 SAAADI. The CDR3 length is 14 residues. V was cut by 9 bases and J by 5 bases, with 19 bases left in between. DNA of the CDR3: TGCGCCAGAGGAGGCAGAGGTGGTTTGGAGACCCAGTACTTC. This sequence encodes CARGGRGGLETQYF.